This TCR beta chain was identified in a study of T-cell reconstitution after alpha-beta-depleted transplantation in children. Preparation of the TCRbeta library used unique molecular identifiers. Using its own MiXCR run on the PCR reads, TCRdb lists one record per CDR3 protein. The sample has about 980,000 distinct CDR3 sequences, roughly 31% seen once. Study results and caveats: Two months or so post-transplant, alpha-beta T cells reportedly derived from several hundred expanded graft clones. T-cell numbers and diversity, one year after transplant, stemmed largely from T cells that were newly produced.

The V and J ends lost 0 bases and 1 base respectively, with 7 bases between them. This CDR3 comprises 14 residues. The V gene's germline CDR1 is SGHAT and CDR2 FQNNGV. This clonotype was counted ten times or more. Antigen specificity is unknown. This sequence joins TRBV11-2 and TRBJ2-7; no clear D gene. The clonotype originates from a boy in the first two years of life who had a stem cell transplant for SCID, so the T cells may come from the graft donor. The sample here was PBMCs, mostly from graft donor cells, taken 360 days after TCRalphabeta/CD19-depleted stem cell transplant. CDR3 sequence: CASSLDTRSYEQYF. DNA for the CDR3: TGTGCCAGCAGCTTAGATACCAGGTCCTACGAGCAGTACTTC.